The present entry profiles one T cell receptor (beta chain) with its context. The sample originates from a study of T cell changes during pregnancy in multiple sclerosis. Libraries were prepared by immunoSEQ multiplex PCR; TCRdb keeps only in-frame clonotypes and omits some of them. The sample lists around 13,000 clones; roughly 90% were seen once. Per germline, CDR1 MDHEN and CDR2 SYDVKM. CDR3 size: 13 residues. V was cut by 6 bases and J by 7 bases, with 15 bases left in between. This TCR was sampled from a female donor in good health, enrolled as a control in a pregnancy study. The genes are TRBV28 and TRBJ1-2, with TRBD1 as a possible D gene (6 bases). Sample: CD8+ T cells from peripheral blood mononuclear cells, taken after pregnancy. CDR3 sequence reads: CASSYPGQFGYTF. For the CDR3, the DNA is TGTGCCAGCAGCTACCCTGGACAGTTTGGCTACACCTTC.